These 32 T cell receptor beta chains came from one sample sequenced in a study of blood T cell repertoires in COVID-19. Sequenced by immunoSEQ multiplex PCR; TCRdb stores in-frame clones only, minus some. The sample has fewer than 90,000 clones, over 70% seen once; the top ten hold 4% to 5.5%. The material sequenced was peripheral blood. The receptor source for this set is a woman in her fifties or sixties with acute or convalescent COVID-19.

V usage is TRBV7-2 and J usage is TRBJ2-3; D gene unclear. The CDR3 contains 14 residues. The V gene's germline CDR1 is SGHTA and CDR2 FQGNSA. Trimming cost V 0 bases and J 4 bases, with 8 bases left between them. CDR3 protein: CASSLAIQSDTQYF. The CDR3 DNA reads TGTGCCAGCAGCTTAGCGATCCAGTCAGATACGCAGTATTTT. The full variable domain, its missing parts supplied by reference TRBV7-2 and TRBJ2-3, is GAGVSQSPSNKVTEKGKDVELRCDPISGHTALYWYRQSLGQGLEFLIYFQGNSAPDKSGLPSDRFSAERTGGSVSTLTIQRTQQEDSAVYLCASSLAIQSDTQYFGPGTRLTVL.

As concerns this clone: With a much larger clone just one base away, this may be a read error. The gene calls are TRBV7-9 and TRBJ1-2; D gene uncertain. This CDR3 region has 12 residues. In germline, CDR1 is SEHNR, CDR2 FQNEAQ (reference sequence). V lost 2 bases and J lost 6, with 7 bases in between. The CDR3 nucleotides are TGTGCCAGCAGCTTAAGTGGAGATGGCTACACCTTC. It translates to CASSLSGDGYTF.

The rearrangement links TRBV15 to TRBJ2-5; D gene ambiguous. This CDR3 has 15 amino acids. Trimming cost V 3 bases and J 4 bases, with 15 bases left between them. Per the germline V gene, CDR1 is LNHNV and CDR2 is YYDKDF (reference sequence). The CDR3 is CATSSIRVVGETQYF. The CDR3 DNA reads TGTGCCACCAGCAGTATACGGGTGGTTGGAGAGACCCAGTACTTC. Full variable domain (remainder filled in from reference TRBV15 and TRBJ2-5): DAMVIQNPRYQVTQFGKPVTLSCSQTLNHNVMYWYQQKSSQAPKLLFHYYDKDFNNEADTPDNFQSRRPNTSFCFLDIRSPGLGDTAMYLCATSSIRVVGETQYFGPGTRLLVL.

The CDR3 coding sequence is TGTGCCAGCAGCAAAGTTCGGTCTGAAGCTTTCTTT. Its protein product is CASSKVRSEAFF. The gene calls are TRBV21-1 and TRBJ1-1. TRBV21-1 corresponds to a pseudogene. This CDR3 is 12 amino acids long.

V and J are TRBV6-2 or TRBV6-3 and TRBJ2-2, with 10 bases identical to TRBD1. The CDR3 sequence is 16 residues long. Trimming took 0 bases from V and 5 from J; bases not matched to a gene: 3. Germline-derived CDR1 and CDR2 are MNHEY and SVGEGT. The CDR3 sequence is CASSYSTGGWTGELFF. The CDR3, as DNA: TGTGCCAGCAGTTACTCGACAGGGGGCTGGACCGGGGAGCTGTTTTTT.

The chain has TRBV7-2 and TRBJ1-2; 9 bases map to TRBD1. The CDR3 is 15 amino acids. Germline CDR1 is SGHTA and CDR2 is FQGNSA. V was pared by 6 bases and J by 2 bases, with 7 bases of the junction left unmatched. Here the CDR3 reads CASRRPGTGNYGYTF. CDR3 bases: TGTGCCAGCAGACGTCCCGGGACAGGGAACTATGGCTACACCTTC.

The chain combines TRBV29-1 with TRBJ2-4, with 7 positions matching TRBD2. The CDR3 runs to 15 residues. The V and J ends lost 7 bases and 4 bases, in that order; junction bases with no gene match: 13. The V gene's germline CDR1 is SQVTM and CDR2 ANQGSEA. The CDR3 DNA sequence: TGCAGCGCCGAGATGTGGGCGCGGGGGAAAAACATTCAGTACTTC. It yields the protein CSAEMWARGKNIQYF.

This sequence joins TRBV14 and TRBJ1-5, with a weak D call TRBD1 (6 bases). The CDR3 is 15 residues long. The V gene's germline CDR1 is SGHDN and CDR2 FVKESK. Trimming left V 1 base short and J 1 base short, with 8 bases between. The CDR3 region has the DNA TGTGCCAGCAGCCAAGGAGGGGGAAGCAATCAGCCCCAGCATTTT. This translates into CASSQGGGSNQPQHF.

This rearrangement joins TRBV28 to TRBJ2-5; 7 bases are shared with TRBD1. The CDR3 runs 14 residues. Germline CDR1 is MDHEN and CDR2 is SYDVKM. V shed 5 bases, J shed 7 bases, and the junction held 10 bases outside the gene matches. The CDR3 is CASSRGDRVRTQYF. CDR3 bases: TGTGCCAGCAGTAGAGGGGACAGAGTTAGGACCCAGTACTTC. The variable domain in full, completed from reference TRBV28 and TRBJ2-5, reads DVKVTQSSRYLVKRTGEKVFLECVQDMDHENMFWYRQDPGLGLRLIYFSYDVKMKEKGDIPEGYSVSREKKERFSLILESASTNQTSMYLCASSRGDRVRTQYFGPGTRLLVL.

This chain links TRBV27 with TRBJ2-7, with D maybe TRBD2 (5 bases). The CDR3 runs 15 residues. Germline loops: CDR1 MNHEY, CDR2 SMNVEV (reference sequence). The V gene lost 8 bases and the J gene lost 0 bases, with 17 bases spanning the gap. The CDR3 here is CASARAPTSSYEQYF. The CDR3 bases are TGTGCCAGCGCGCGGGCTCCTACTAGCTCCTACGAGCAGTACTTC.

This chain links TRBV3-1 (or the pseudogene TRBV3-2) with TRBJ1-3; no clear D gene. Germline values: CDR1 LGHDT, CDR2 YNNKEL (reference sequence). V was pared by 0 bases and J by 0 bases, with 12 bases between. The CDR3 consists of 17 residues. For the CDR3, the DNA is TGTGCCAGCAGCCAAGAGTGGGCAGGCCTCTCTGGAAACACCATATATTTT. Its protein is CASSQEWAGLSGNTIYF.

The chain has TRBV4-2 and TRBJ2-3, with D possibly TRBD1 on 6 matching bases. The CDR3 covers 16 residues. From germline, CDR1 is LGHNA and CDR2 YNFKEQ. Trimming stripped 5 bases from V and 4 bases from J, with 19 bases between. CDR3 protein: CASSTQTLGGSDTQYF. DNA for the CDR3: TGTGCCAGCAGCACTCAGACCTTAGGGGGATCAGATACGCAGTATTTT.

J is TRBJ1-1 and V is TRBV6-1, with 7 bases fitting TRBD1. The CDR3 spans 18 residues. From germline, CDR1 is MNHNS and CDR2 SASEGT. Trimming removed 2 bases from V and 0 bases from J; junction bases left unmatched: 12. The CDR3 spells CASSEKDRSFGMNTEAFF. The CDR3 DNA reads as TGTGCCAGCAGTGAAAAGGACAGGTCATTCGGCATGAACACTGAAGCTTTCTTT.

The chain joins TRBV28 to TRBJ2-4; a weak D match, TRBD1 (6 bases). Trimming cost V 5 bases and J 0 bases, with 20 bases left between them. In germline, CDR1 is MDHEN, CDR2 SYDVKM. This CDR3 is built from 18 residues. CDR3 bases: TGTGCCAGCAGTGAATCACCGGGACACGAATTAGCCAAAAACATTCAGTACTTC. It specifies CASSESPGHELAKNIQYF.

J is TRBJ2-7 and V is TRBV28, with D possibly matching TRBD2 (6 bases). Germline loops: CDR1 MDHEN, CDR2 SYDVKM. V lost 3 bases and J 2 bases, leaving 11 bases between the germline ends. This CDR3 contains 14 residues. CDR3 residues: CASSFGGRPYEQYF. The CDR3, as DNA: TGTGCCAGCAGTTTCGGAGGGAGGCCCTACGAGCAGTACTTC.

CDR3 DNA sequence: TGCGCCAGCAGCCAAGATCACAGAGAATACAATGAGCAGTTCTTC. This translates into CASSQDHREYNEQFF. The chain uses TRBV4-3 and TRBJ2-1; unclear D gene. V was trimmed by 0 bases and J by 4 bases, leaving 10 bases between them. The germline CDR1 and CDR2 sequences are LGHNA and YSLEER. The CDR3 loop spans 15 amino acids.

The rearrangement links TRBV30 to TRBJ1-5; TRBD1 matches 10 bases. This CDR3 is 15 amino acids long. The V and J ends lost 1 base and 4 bases, in that order; junction bases with no gene match: 4. The germline V gene encodes CDR1 GTSNPN and CDR2 SVGIG (reference sequence). The CDR3 here is CAWSAGQGGNQPQHF. CDR3 DNA: TGTGCCTGGAGTGCCGGACAGGGGGGAAATCAGCCCCAGCATTTT.

The chain employs TRBV5-1 and TRBJ2-7, with 11 nucleotides matching TRBD1. V lost 0 bases and J lost 2; bases outside the gene matches: 1. The CDR3 is made up of 15 amino acids. Per the germline V gene, CDR1 is SGHRS and CDR2 is YFSETQ. The CDR3 region is CASSLEGQGAYEQYF. The CDR3 region has the DNA TGCGCCAGCAGCTTGGAGGGACAGGGGGCCTACGAGCAGTACTTC.

The chain joins TRBV24-1 to TRBJ1-3, with D perhaps matching TRBD1 (5 bases). V dropped 1 base and J dropped 0 bases, with 12 bases sitting between them. The germline V gene encodes CDR1 KGHDR and CDR2 SFDVKD. This CDR3 has 17 amino acids. Here the CDR3 reads CATSDFRGASSGNTIYF. In nucleotides, the CDR3 is TGTGCCACCAGTGATTTCCGCGGGGCAAGCTCTGGAAACACCATATATTTT.

The genes are TRBV11-2 and TRBJ1-1; no definite D call. The V and J ends lost 1 base and 1 base respectively, with 7 bases between them. The CDR3 has 14 amino acids. In germline, CDR1 is SGHAT, CDR2 FQNNGV. CDR3 DNA: TGTGCCAGCAGCTTAGGACTCAGGAACACTGAAGCTTTCTTT. As protein: CASSLGLRNTEAFF.

The chain couples TRBV3-1 (or the pseudogene TRBV3-2) to TRBJ1-4; 8 bases align to TRBD1. The CDR3 totals 14 residues. CDR1 LGHDT and CDR2 YNNKEL come from the germline V gene (reference sequence). The J segment lost 6 bases and the V segment lost 5 bases, leaving 5 bases of the junction unmatched. As DNA, the CDR3 is TGTGCCAGCAGCGACAGGGGAGGTCATGAAAAACTGTTTTTT. It is translated as CASSDRGGHEKLFF.

J is TRBJ1-6 and V is TRBV6-5; weak D call: TRBD1 (5 bases). The CDR3 loop spans 15 amino acids. V was clipped by 9 bases and J by 7 bases, with 19 bases between them. Per the germline V gene, CDR1 is MNHEY and CDR2 is SVGAGI. The CDR3 spells CASKPQGAGNSPLHF. The CDR3 nucleotides are TGTGCCAGTAAACCCCAAGGGGCCGGGAATTCACCCCTCCACTTT.

This clone was picked up one time. CDR3 sequence reads: CASSTGTETDEQFF. CDR3 bases: TGTGCCAGCAGTACCGGGACAGAGACAGATGAGCAGTTCTTC. The gene calls are TRBV6-4 and TRBJ2-1; 7 bases are shared with TRBD1. The CDR3 consists of 14 residues. CDR1 and CDR2 (germline): MRHNA, SNTAGT. J lost 8 bases, V lost 5 bases, and 9 bases had no gene match.

This clone was found once. This chain joins TRBV27 and TRBJ2-1; 7 nucleotides align to TRBD1. J was trimmed by 1 base and V by 6 bases; bases with no gene match: 6. The CDR3 contains 15 residues. The V gene's germline CDR1 is MNHEY and CDR2 SMNVEV (reference sequence). The CDR3 region has the DNA TGTGCCAGCAGAAGACAGGGTGGTTCCTACAATGAGCAGTTCTTC. As protein: CASRRQGGSYNEQFF.

This clone was seen a handful of times. This chain links TRBV30 with TRBJ1-6; weak D call: TRBD1 (6 bases). From germline, CDR1 is GTSNPN and CDR2 SVGIG (reference sequence). There are 17 residues in the CDR3. V was pared by 3 bases and J by 0 bases, with 15 bases between. The CDR3 region is CAWSPTGLSSYNSPLHF. The DNA for the CDR3 is TGTGCCTGGAGCCCTACAGGGCTGAGCTCCTATAATTCACCCCTCCACTTT. The full variable domain, rest sourced from reference TRBV30 and TRBJ1-6, is SQTIHQWPATLVQPVGSPLSLECTVEGTSNPNLYWYRQAAGRGLQLLFYSVGIGQISSEVPQNLSASRPQDRQFILSSKKLLLSDSGFYLCAWSPTGLSSYNSPLHFGNGTRLTVT.

V and J are TRBV13 and TRBJ2-1; D gene unclear. The CDR3 covers 18 residues. In germline, CDR1 is PRHDT, CDR2 FYEKMQ (reference sequence). Trimming shortened V by 0 bases and J by 1 base, and 16 bases separated the two germline ends. Here the CDR3 reads CASSLGPAQGWSYNEQFF. The CDR3 region has the DNA TGTGCCAGCAGCTTAGGACCAGCGCAAGGTTGGTCCTACAATGAGCAGTTCTTC.

This clone was seen a single time. The gene calls are TRBV28 and TRBJ1-2, with TRBD1 matching 10 bases. This CDR3 has 17 amino acids. V shed 6 bases and J 5 bases; nucleotides not matched to a gene: 15. CDR1 and CDR2 from the germline V gene are MDHEN and SYDVKM. The CDR3: CASRPTRDRGPGYGYTF. CDR3 bases: TGTGCCAGCAGACCTACCCGGGACAGGGGACCCGGTTATGGCTACACCTTC.

The chain has TRBV5-4 and TRBJ2-1; D uncertain. Trimming cost V 2 bases and J 8 bases, with 11 bases left between them. This CDR3 region has 13 residues. CDR1 is SGHNT and CDR2 is YYREEE in the germline V gene (reference sequence). The CDR3 spells CASSFGPSDEQFF. The CDR3 DNA follows: TGTGCCAGCAGCTTTGGGCCTTCGGATGAGCAGTTCTTC.

The chain employs TRBV19 and TRBJ2-1; 12 nucleotides align to TRBD2. Germline loops: CDR1 LNHDA, CDR2 SQIVND (reference sequence). This CDR3 comprises 16 residues. V shed 6 bases, J shed 0 bases, and the junction held 3 bases outside the gene matches. CDR3 sequence reads: CASRLAGGSSYNEQFF. DNA of the CDR3: TGTGCCAGTAGGCTAGCGGGGGGGAGCTCCTACAATGAGCAGTTCTTC.

This chain connects TRBV7-6 to TRBJ2-7; D perhaps matches TRBD1 (5 bases). The CDR3 extends over 15 amino acids. The ends were cut back, 3 bases at V and 1 base at J, with 13 bases in the middle. CDR1 and CDR2 (germline): SGHVS, FNYEAQ. The CDR3 is CASSFKTGYSYEQYF. As DNA, the CDR3 is TGTGCCAGCAGCTTTAAAACAGGATATTCCTACGAGCAGTACTTC.

DNA of the CDR3: TGTGCCAGCAGCTTATCCGTCGGGATCGTCGACTACGAGCAGTACTTC. Protein product: CASSLSVGIVDYEQYF. The V gene is TRBV7-9, the J gene TRBJ2-7; D may be TRBD2 (5 bases). The V gene lost 2 bases and the J gene lost 3 bases, with 17 bases spanning the gap. Looked up from germline, CDR1 is SEHNR and CDR2 is FQNEAQ (reference sequence). The CDR3 is made up of 16 amino acids.

The J gene is TRBJ1-1, the V gene TRBV3-1 (or the pseudogene TRBV3-2); TRBD1 is a possible D gene (5 bases). The V end was cut by 1 base, the J end by 9 bases, with 12 bases between. The CDR3 runs 13 residues. Looked up from germline, CDR1 is LGHDT and CDR2 is YNNKEL (reference sequence). The CDR3 DNA follows: TGTGCCAGCAGCCAAGTAAAGGCAGGGAAAGCTTTCTTT. Amino acids: CASSQVKAGKAFF.